A selection of T cell receptor beta chains follows, all from one sample in a study of blood T cell repertoires in COVID-19. Using immunoSEQ multiplex PCR, the repertoire was profiled, and TCRdb retains in-frame clones only, with some absent. Here the sample spans roughly 300,000 clones, around 84% being singletons. The sample taken for sequencing was PBMCs or T cells enriched from blood (not recorded which). The receptors come from a man aged 30 to 45 who had recovered from COVID-19. Both conserved end residues are part of each CDR3. The order of the fields is CDR3 protein, CDR3 DNA, J gene, D gene, V gene, clone size. D genes are given only for firm matches. Clone size is shown for a subset of rows, as once, few, many or a class of expanded clone.

CDR3: CASRQGSGANVLTF
DNA: TGTGCCAGTCGACAGGGATCTGGGGCCAACGTCCTGACTTTC
J: TRBJ2-6
D: TRBD1
V: TRBV3-1/TRBV3-2
size: NA

CDR3: CASSPLGQGEDEQFF
DNA: TGTGCCAGCAGCCCCCTAGGACAGGGGGAGGATGAGCAGTTCTTC
J: TRBJ2-1
D: TRBD1
V: TRBV3-1/TRBV3-2
size: NA

CDR3: CASSPRTGTGANVLTF
DNA: TGTGCCAGCAGCCCGCGGACAGGGACAGGGGCCAACGTCCTGACTTTC
J: TRBJ2-6
D: TRBD1
V: TRBV9
size: NA

CDR3: CASSAQTGSNIQYF
DNA: TGTGCCAGCAGCGCGCAAACAGGGTCGAACATTCAGTACTTC
J: TRBJ2-4
D: NA
V: TRBV5-4
size: NA

CDR3: CASSASGLSGNQPQHF
DNA: TGTGCCAGCAGTGCGTCAGGGTTGAGTGGCAATCAGCCCCAGCATTTT
J: TRBJ1-5
D: NA
V: TRBV2
size: few

CDR3: CASSLAGQRNTGELFF
DNA: TGCGCCAGCAGCTTGGCTGGACAGAGGAACACCGGGGAGCTGTTTTTT
J: TRBJ2-2
D: NA
V: TRBV5-1
size: once

CDR3: CASSPGGGVFDLNYGYTF
DNA: TGTGCCAGTAGCCCCGGAGGAGGGGTCTTCGATTTGAACTATGGCTACACCTTC
J: TRBJ1-2
D: NA
V: TRBV19
size: NA

CDR3: CASSLIRDPWTPTTNEKLFF
DNA: TGTGCCAGCAGTTTGATCCGAGACCCATGGACACCGACAACTAATGAAAAACTGTTTTTT
J: TRBJ1-4
D: NA
V: TRBV27
size: NA

CDR3: CASSSPGGGSYNEQFF
DNA: TGTGCCAGCAGCTCACCAGGAGGTGGGTCCTACAATGAGCAGTTCTTC
J: TRBJ2-1
D: NA
V: TRBV5-5
size: NA

CDR3: CASSLSGGSFDTQYF
DNA: TGTGCCAGCAGCTTAAGTGGCGGGAGCTTCGATACGCAGTATTTT
J: TRBJ2-3
D: TRBD2
V: TRBV7-2
size: many

CDR3: CASSPQETGELFF
DNA: TGTGCCAGCTCACCACAGGAGACCGGGGAGCTGTTTTTT
J: TRBJ2-2
D: NA
V: TRBV18
size: NA

CDR3: CASSPLFPTGVGTEAFF
DNA: TGTGCCAGCAGCCCTCTGTTCCCCACGGGGGTAGGGACTGAAGCTTTCTTT
J: TRBJ1-1
D: NA
V: TRBV6-2/TRBV6-3
size: NA

CDR3: CASSLRQGSYEQYF
DNA: TGTGCCAGCAGCCTCCGACAGGGCTCCTACGAGCAGTACTTC
J: TRBJ2-7
D: TRBD1
V: TRBV3-1/TRBV3-2
size: NA

CDR3: CASSRDRGGLGEKLFF
DNA: TGCGCCAGCAGCCGGGACCGCGGGGGGCTAGGAGAAAAACTGTTTTTT
J: TRBJ1-4
D: NA
V: TRBV4-1
size: once

CDR3: CATGTSGSTDTQYF
DNA: TGTGCCACGGGGACTAGCGGGTCCACAGATACGCAGTATTTT
J: TRBJ2-3
D: TRBD2
V: TRBV3-1/TRBV3-2
size: NA

CDR3: CASSIDPLRWARNTEAFF
DNA: TGTGCCAGTAGTATAGATCCACTTCGATGGGCCCGGAACACTGAAGCTTTCTTT
J: TRBJ1-1
D: NA
V: TRBV19
size: NA

CDR3: CAWSVRYNEQFF
DNA: TGTGCCTGGTCGGTTCGATACAATGAGCAGTTCTTC
J: TRBJ2-1
D: NA
V: TRBV30
size: few

CDR3: CASSSVRGFLFETQYF
DNA: TGTGCCAGCAGTTCCGTGAGGGGGTTCCTTTTCGAGACCCAGTACTTC
J: TRBJ2-5
D: NA
V: TRBV6-5
size: NA

CDR3: CASSLTSGRSGETQYF
DNA: TGCGCCAGCAGCCTGACTAGCGGGAGGAGTGGAGAGACCCAGTACTTC
J: TRBJ2-5
D: TRBD2
V: TRBV5-1
size: NA

CDR3: CASSHSGLAVYNEQFF
DNA: TGTGCCAGCAGTCACTCAGGACTAGCGGTGTACAATGAGCAGTTCTTC
J: TRBJ2-1
D: TRBD2
V: TRBV6-2/TRBV6-3
size: NA

CDR3: CASSLGTGGVLNEQFF
DNA: TGTGCCAGCAGCTTAGGTACAGGGGGCGTCCTCAATGAGCAGTTCTTC
J: TRBJ2-1
D: TRBD1
V: TRBV7-2
size: NA